This is a list of T cell receptor beta chains from one sample in a study of blood T cell repertoires in COVID-19. Measured with immunoSEQ multiplex PCR; TCRdb has only the in-frame clones, and not every one. This sample has some 320,000 clones, with 70% to 90% found just once. The sequenced sample was peripheral blood. Receptors originate from a woman aged 30 to 39 who had recovered from COVID-19. CDR3s include the opening cysteine and the closing phenylalanine or tryptophan. Each record gives: D gene, V gene, J gene, CDR3 DNA, CDR3 protein. A D gene is named only where the DNA matches it firmly.

d_call: NA
v_call: TRBV5-5
j_call: TRBJ2-7
cdr3_nt: TGTGCCAGCAGCTCCCCAGGTACCTCCATGGACGAGCAGTACTTC
cdr3_aa: CASSSPGTSMDEQYF

d_call: NA
v_call: TRBV5-4
j_call: TRBJ1-2
cdr3_nt: TGTGCCAGCAGCTCCGGAGTAGTCGACTATGGCTACACCTTC
cdr3_aa: CASSSGVVDYGYTF

d_call: NA
v_call: TRBV11-2
j_call: TRBJ2-1
cdr3_nt: TGTGCCAGCAGCTTACTTGGGACTCAATTCGTGAATGAGCAGTTCTTC
cdr3_aa: CASSLLGTQFVNEQFF

d_call: TRBD1
v_call: TRBV11-2
j_call: TRBJ2-5
cdr3_nt: TGTGCCAGCAGTACCGGGACAGTCCTCCAAGAGACCCAGTACTTC
cdr3_aa: CASSTGTVLQETQYF

d_call: NA
v_call: TRBV18
j_call: TRBJ1-4
cdr3_nt: TGTGCCAGCTCAGGAGGACTTGGTAATGAAAAACTGTTTTTT
cdr3_aa: CASSGGLGNEKLFF

d_call: TRBD1
v_call: TRBV19
j_call: TRBJ2-5
cdr3_nt: TGTGCCAGTGCGCTGAAGGGGGACAGAGAGACCCAGTACTTC
cdr3_aa: CASALKGDRETQYF

d_call: NA
v_call: TRBV20-1
j_call: TRBJ1-3
cdr3_nt: TGCAGCGCTTCTGCTGGAAACACCATATATTTT
cdr3_aa: CSASAGNTIYF

d_call: TRBD2
v_call: TRBV6-2/TRBV6-3
j_call: TRBJ2-1
cdr3_nt: TGTGCCAGCAGTGTTCTAGCGGGGGGTTTGTACAATGAGCAGTTCTTC
cdr3_aa: CASSVLAGGLYNEQFF

d_call: NA
v_call: TRBV6-5
j_call: TRBJ1-3
cdr3_nt: TGTGCCAGCAGTTACTCGAAACAGGGCTTTGGAAACACCATATATTTT
cdr3_aa: CASSYSKQGFGNTIYF

d_call: TRBD1
v_call: TRBV3-1/TRBV3-2
j_call: TRBJ1-2
cdr3_nt: TGTGCCAGCAGCCTGACAGGGCCCTATGGCTACACCTTC
cdr3_aa: CASSLTGPYGYTF

d_call: NA
v_call: TRBV5-4
j_call: TRBJ1-5
cdr3_nt: TGTGCCAGCAGCTTCGGGGGTTATAGCAATCAGCCCCAGCATTTT
cdr3_aa: CASSFGGYSNQPQHF

d_call: NA
v_call: TRBV5-1
j_call: TRBJ1-4
cdr3_nt: TGCGCCAGCAGCTTGGCCGGGCAGGGCGATAATGAAAAACTGTTTTTT
cdr3_aa: CASSLAGQGDNEKLFF

d_call: TRBD1
v_call: TRBV19
j_call: TRBJ2-2
cdr3_nt: TGTGCCAGTTCAGGACAGGGGAACGCGAACACCGGGGAGCTGTTTTTT
cdr3_aa: CASSGQGNANTGELFF

d_call: NA
v_call: TRBV5-1
j_call: TRBJ2-5
cdr3_nt: TGCGCCAGCAGCTTGATGGGGGCCCAAGAGACCCAGTACTTC
cdr3_aa: CASSLMGAQETQYF

d_call: TRBD2
v_call: TRBV7-2
j_call: TRBJ2-7
cdr3_nt: TGTGCCAGCAGCCTGACTAGCGGGGGGGACGAGCAGTACTTC
cdr3_aa: CASSLTSGGDEQYF

d_call: TRBD1
v_call: TRBV7-6
j_call: TRBJ2-5
cdr3_nt: TGTGCCAGCCGAGAGGGGGCAAATCGGCGGGAGACCCAGTACTTC
cdr3_aa: CASREGANRRETQYF

d_call: TRBD1
v_call: TRBV7-6
j_call: TRBJ1-2
cdr3_nt: TGTGCCAGCAGCTTATTACCGCGGGGAGGAGGGGACAGGGGCTATGGCTACACCTTC
cdr3_aa: CASSLLPRGGGDRGYGYTF

d_call: NA
v_call: TRBV18
j_call: TRBJ2-7
cdr3_nt: TGTGCCAGCTCACCACCGTCGGTCCCCGACGAGCAGTACTTC
cdr3_aa: CASSPPSVPDEQYF